This entry features one T cell receptor beta chain sequence. Its antigen remains unidentified. No much larger clone exists at a distance of one base, and base qualities are not known. The CDR3, from cysteine to phenylalanine, totals 15 residues. The DNA shown is the 45-base CDR3, in frame from base 1. From the germline V gene, CDR1 is SGHTA and CDR2 is FQGNSA. V is cut by 3 bases and J by 0 bases, and the space between the germline ends is 12 bases. The data were taken from a study of blood T cell repertoires in COVID-19 (TCRdb year 2020). The study in broad terms: Samples covering the acute and convalescent phases of COVID-19 were provided by collaborators in the United States, Italy and Spain. The material from the prospective study consisted of cDNA or gDNA derived from T cells, B-cell-depleted T cells, or PBMCs. Subjects who had been exposed to COVID-19, were actively infected with it, or had recovered from it provided the deeply sampled blood TCRbeta repertoires that made up the dataset. The repertoires were released in a freely available public database meant as a resource for research on the immune response to SARS-CoV-2. Samples were obtained from the ongoing ImmuneRACE study (first 160 participants) and from 1,000 to 1,500 subjects provided by 6 global collaborators. A de-identified subject ID, COVID-19 status, age in years and sex were almost always included in the sample metadata. Where available, HLA class I and class II types were taken from metadata supplied by the sample provider and were not determined by assay-based typing. Overall study results and their limits: How much clinical and demographic metadata was included differed by source and by participant, and the metadata was provided uncurated.

The collaborating institutions used their own protocols to collect whole blood in K2EDTA tubes. Collaborator samples were shipped for TCRbeta analysis as frozen whole blood, isolated PBMCs, or DNA extracted from either sample type. The immunoSEQ Assay, a bias-controlled multiplex PCR, was used to amplify TCRbeta CDR3 regions from genomic DNA. From the authors' description of their analysis: Within the assay, amplification of reference gene primers was used to estimate how many nucleated cells each sample contained. To quantify the absolute abundance of each unique TCRbeta CDR3 rearrangement, sequence reads were collapsed and filtered. Productive Simpson clonality was computed per sample as the square root of Simpson's diversity index over productive rearrangements. TCRdb took this table from immuneACCESS and kept in-frame rearrangements with V and J called. Such tables lack part of the clones; where checked against another copy, unresolved V genes explain under half of the gap, and the rest is unexplained. V, J and clone size derive from that table, while D and trimming were established from the DNA sequence. Within this sample are roughly 320,000 clones, with roughly 85% of them counted one time only. The biggest ten clones account for just over 7% of the sample.

The sequence derives from a human donor in a cohort sampled during active COVID-19. The rearrangement combines TRBV7-2 with TRBJ2-7; D gene: possibly TRBD2, on 5 matching bases. Sequenced sample: peripheral blood. Here the CDR3 is given as CASSLARTSSYEQYF. The DNA sequence reads TGTGCCAGCAGCTTGGCTAGAACTAGCTCCTACGAGCAGTACTTC.